Below, 21 T cell receptor beta chains from the same sample are listed, as sequenced in a study of blood T cell repertoires in COVID-19. TCRdb keeps only in-frame clones here, not all; method: immunoSEQ multiplex PCR. This sample has about 82,000 clones, with about 73% found just once. What was sequenced was peripheral blood. The receptors come from a man aged 60-69 years with COVID-19, enrolled during active disease.

The CDR3 nucleotides read TGTGCCAGTAGTATTGCGGGCAGGGGGATACACGAGCAGTACTTC. This gives the protein CASSIAGRGIHEQYF. V is TRBV19 and J is TRBJ2-7, with 7 bases fitting TRBD1. Germline trimming cut 3 bases from V and 5 bases from J; bases unmatched to any gene: 10. This CDR3 contains 15 residues. CDR1 LNHDA and CDR2 SQIVND come from the germline V gene (reference sequence).

J is TRBJ2-7 and V is TRBV27; the D is unclear. This CDR3 contains 12 residues. Germline lookup yields CDR1 MNHEY and CDR2 SMNVEV (reference sequence). V lost 4 bases and J 6 bases, leaving 10 bases between the germline ends. The DNA of the CDR3 is TGTGCCAGCAGTTCCATGGCCCGCGAGCAGTACTTC. Translated, it gives CASSSMAREQYF.

This clone was detected only a few times. This rearrangement joins TRBV7-9 to TRBJ1-4; D gene uncertain. The CDR3 covers 15 residues. Germline-derived CDR1 and CDR2 are SEHNR and FQNEAQ (reference sequence). The V and J ends lost 5 bases and 5 bases respectively, with 15 bases between them. CDR3 nucleotides: TGTGCCAGCAGCCCGCCTGGAAGAGGGAATGAAAAACTGTTTTTT. Its translation is CASSPPGRGNEKLFF.

Written as DNA, the CDR3 is TGTGCCAGCAGCGGTTTGACAGGGGTCGAAACAGATACGCAGTATTTT. Amino acids: CASSGLTGVETDTQYF. The genes are TRBV5-6 and TRBJ2-3; 8 positions match TRBD1. Germline V CDR1 and CDR2: SGHDT, YYEEEE. With 4 bases clipped from V and 3 bases from J, the junction kept 10 bases outside the gene matches. The CDR3 is 16 amino acids.

V gene TRBV9 combines with J gene TRBJ2-2; 10 bases agree with TRBD1. CDR3 length equals 17 residues. The V and J ends lost 1 base and 3 bases, in that order; junction bases with no gene match: 6. CDR1 and CDR2 from the germline V gene are SGDLS and YYNGEE. The CDR3 DNA follows: TGTGCCAGCAGCGTACGGGACAGGGGATCATACACCGGGGAGCTGTTTTTT. Translated: CASSVRDRGSYTGELFF.

This clone has at least ten counts. The chain employs TRBV6-1 and TRBJ2-7; 12 bases agree with TRBD2. Trimming took 2 bases from V and 4 from J; bases not matched to a gene: 6. CDR3 size: 16 residues. Germline CDR1 MNHNS, CDR2 SASEGT. CDR3 residues: CASSEPSSGRGYEQYF. DNA of the CDR3: TGTGCCAGCAGTGAACCCTCTAGCGGGAGGGGATACGAGCAGTACTTC.

The chain has TRBV4-3 and TRBJ2-1; possible D gene TRBD2, 6 bases. The CDR3 is made up of 16 amino acids. CDR1 and CDR2 from the germline V gene are LGHNA and YSLEER. The germline V and J ends were trimmed by 1 base and 4 bases, with 14 bases remaining between them. This CDR3 reads CASSQGAGRVYNEQFF. The CDR3 region has the DNA TGCGCCAGCAGCCAAGGGGCGGGACGGGTATACAATGAGCAGTTCTTC.

This CDR3 reads CSARRNEQFF. The CDR3 nucleotides are TGCAGTGCTAGGCGGAATGAGCAGTTCTTC. The J gene is TRBJ2-1, the V gene TRBV20-1; D gene uncertain. V dropped 3 bases and J dropped 7 bases, with 4 bases sitting between them. Germline CDR1 is DFQATT and CDR2 is SNEGSKA (reference sequence). The CDR3 is made up of 10 amino acids.

The chain is built from TRBV11-2 and TRBJ2-7; the match to TRBD2 covers 8 bases. Germline trimming cut 1 base from V and 6 bases from J; bases unmatched to any gene: 5. The CDR3 spans 14 residues. In germline, CDR1 is SGHAT, CDR2 FQNNGV. DNA for the CDR3: TGTGCCAGCAGCTTAGCGGGAGGGCCCGGCGAGCAGTACTTC. Translation gives CASSLAGGPGEQYF.

V and J are TRBV7-9 and TRBJ1-2; D remains unclear. In germline, CDR1 is SEHNR, CDR2 FQNEAQ (reference sequence). V gave up 4 bases and J gave up 4 bases, with 22 bases separating them. The CDR3 is 17 residues long. The CDR3: CASSYAGESLSGYGYTF. The CDR3 bases are TGTGCCAGCAGCTATGCCGGGGAATCTTTAAGTGGCTATGGCTACACCTTC.

V is TRBV29-1 and J is TRBJ1-2, with D possibly matching TRBD1 (6 bases). Trimming pared 4 bases from V and 7 bases from J, leaving 19 bases between. This CDR3 contains 14 residues. Germline V gene lookup returns CDR1 SQVTM and CDR2 ANQGSEA. The CDR3 sequence is CSVAGPGVVFGYTF. CDR3 nucleotide sequence: TGCAGCGTTGCGGGTCCAGGGGTAGTCTTTGGCTACACCTTC.

The V call is TRBV5-1, the J call TRBJ1-1; D unclear. The germline gives CDR1 SGHRS, CDR2 YFSETQ. The V gene lost 0 bases and the J gene lost 0 bases, with 9 bases spanning the gap. The CDR3 length is 15 residues. The CDR3 DNA is TGCGCCAGCAGCTTGGGTCCGGTTATGAACACTGAAGCTTTCTTT. Residues: CASSLGPVMNTEAFF.

In this sample, this clone turned up a few times. The rearrangement joins TRBV6-5 to TRBJ2-5; possible D gene TRBD2, 6 bases. This CDR3 is 13 amino acids long. V lost 2 bases and J lost 4, with 8 bases in between. Germline CDR1 and CDR2: MNHEY and SVGAGI. The DNA for the CDR3 is TGTGCCAGCAGTTACGGGGAGGCAGAGACCCAGTACTTC. Amino acid sequence: CASSYGEAETQYF.

This chain links TRBV7-2 with TRBJ2-1; D possibly corresponds to TRBD1 (6 bases). CDR3 size: 14 residues. The ends were cut back, 0 bases at V and 7 bases at J, with 10 bases in the middle. CDR1 and CDR2 from the germline V gene are SGHTA and FQGNSA. CDR3 sequence reads: CASSLAAGANEQFF. CDR3 sequence (DNA): TGTGCCAGCAGCTTAGCTGCAGGGGCTAATGAGCAGTTCTTC. The full variable domain, rest sourced from reference TRBV7-2 and TRBJ2-1, is GAGVSQSPSNKVTEKGKDVELRCDPISGHTALYWYRQSLGQGLEFLIYFQGNSAPDKSGLPSDRFSAERTGGSVSTLTIQRTQQEDSAVYLCASSLAAGANEQFFGPGTRLTVL.

The V call is TRBV5-1, the J call TRBJ2-7; 9 nucleotides agree with TRBD1. The CDR3 has 15 amino acids. V gave up 0 bases and J gave up 5 bases; unmatched junction bases: 6. Per germline, CDR1 SGHRS and CDR2 YFSETQ. Here the CDR3 reads CASSLAGQGSHEQYF. CDR3 in DNA: TGCGCCAGCAGCTTGGCGGGACAGGGTAGCCACGAGCAGTACTTC.

The chain has TRBV19 and TRBJ2-3, with D maybe TRBD1 (5 bases). Germline V gene sequence: CDR1 LNHDA, CDR2 SQIVND (reference sequence). Trimming took 5 bases from V and 3 from J, leaving 12 bases between them. This CDR3 has 14 residues. The CDR3 loop is CASSPWGGTDTQYF. The CDR3 coding sequence is TGTGCCAGTAGTCCCTGGGGCGGAACAGATACGCAGTATTTT.

The chain has TRBV4-2 and TRBJ1-1; 9 positions agree with TRBD1. J gave up 4 bases and V 0 bases, and 15 bases lay outside the gene matches. The CDR3 length is 19 residues. Germline V gene data show CDR1 as LGHNA and CDR2 as YNFKEQ. CDR3 nucleotide sequence: TGTGCCAGCAGCCAAGATCGTTCACAGGGGGCCGGTCGGAGCACTGAAGCTTTCTTT. Its translation is CASSQDRSQGAGRSTEAFF.

The chain recombines TRBV5-4 with TRBJ1-6, with D maybe TRBD1 (6 bases). V shed 2 bases and J shed 4 bases, with 16 bases lying between them. CDR3 length: 17 amino acids. Germline assignment: CDR1 SGHNT and CDR2 YYREEE (reference sequence). The CDR3 is CASSLSQGNSYNSPLHF. DNA of the CDR3: TGTGCCAGCAGCTTATCACAGGGTAATTCTTATAATTCACCCCTCCACTTT.

The rearrangement joins TRBV19 to TRBJ1-1; 10 nucleotides match TRBD1. Germline CDR1 reads LNHDA; CDR2 reads SQIVND (reference sequence). The V gene end was trimmed by 9 bases and the J gene end by 2 bases; junction bases not matched to a gene: 3. The CDR3 runs 13 residues. This CDR3 reads CASGDRGNTEAFF. Here the CDR3 DNA reads TGTGCCAGCGGGGACAGGGGAAACACTGAAGCTTTCTTT.

The V call is TRBV4-3, the J call TRBJ2-1, with 8 nucleotides matching TRBD2. The CDR3 loop spans 16 amino acids. CDR1 and CDR2 from the germline V gene are LGHNA and YSLEER. V dropped 0 bases and J dropped 4; count of bases not matched to a gene: 5. CDR3 amino acids: CASSQDWTSPYNEQFF. The CDR3 DNA reads TGCGCCAGCAGCCAAGATTGGACTAGCCCTTACAATGAGCAGTTCTTC.

This chain connects TRBV12-5 to TRBJ1-5; the D is unclear. Germline V gene data show CDR1 as LGHNT and CDR2 as FRNRAP. CDR3 length: 13 residues. The V and J ends lost 1 base and 7 bases respectively, with 8 bases between them. Here the CDR3 reads CASGLGGGQPQHF. The DNA of the CDR3 is TGTGCTAGTGGTTTGGGAGGTGGGCAGCCCCAGCATTTT.